The clone carrying this T cell receptor (beta chain) was counted a few times. Its antigen is not known. These data are taken from a study of T-cell memory formation after mild COVID-19. Overall study findings and caveats: Memory cells collected pre-infection included some clones that later responded, suggesting cross-reactive memory joined.

TCRdb called the 5' RACE reads again in MiXCR, with one record for every CDR3 protein. The sample holds 170,000 or so distinct CDR3 sequences, roughly 23% seen once. Per the germline V gene, CDR1 is MNHEY and CDR2 is SMNVEV (reference sequence). The CDR3 covers 14 residues. Trimming removed 7 bases at V and 3 bases at J, with 12 bases between. The TCR sequence derives from an adult woman who had mild COVID-19 (a few samples of this study predate the infection). Cell type and time point are not known. V and J are TRBV27 and TRBJ2-2; TRBD2 is a possible D gene (6 bases). Sequencing was carried out using PBMCs or a T cell subset sorted from them (not recorded which). Here the CDR3 reads CASTPGLYTGELFF. CDR3 coding DNA: TGTGCCAGCACACCGGGACTTTACACCGGGGAGCTGTTTTTT.